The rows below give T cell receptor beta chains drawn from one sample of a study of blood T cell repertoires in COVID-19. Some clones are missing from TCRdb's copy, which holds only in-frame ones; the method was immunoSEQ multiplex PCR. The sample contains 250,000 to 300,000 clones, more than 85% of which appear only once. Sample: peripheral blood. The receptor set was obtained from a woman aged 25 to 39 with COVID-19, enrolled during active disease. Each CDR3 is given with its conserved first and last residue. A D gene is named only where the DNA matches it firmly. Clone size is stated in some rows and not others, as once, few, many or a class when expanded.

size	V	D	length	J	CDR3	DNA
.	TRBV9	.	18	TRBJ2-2	CASSVDPSTRRDTGELFF	TGTGCCAGCAGCGTAGACCCTAGCACAAGAAGGGACACCGGGGAGCTGTTTTTT
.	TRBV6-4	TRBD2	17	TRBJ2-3	CASSDSDSGTNTDTQYF	TGTGCCAGCAGTGACTCTGATAGCGGGACTAACACAGATACGCAGTATTTT
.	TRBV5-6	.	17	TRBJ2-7	CASSLTVTFPPIHEQYF	TGTGCCAGCAGCTTGACAGTGACATTCCCTCCGATCCACGAGCAGTACTTC
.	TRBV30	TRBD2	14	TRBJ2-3	CAWRLGLETDTQYF	TGTGCCTGGAGGTTGGGACTAGAGACAGATACGCAGTATTTT
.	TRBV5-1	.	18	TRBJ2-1	CASSLIGLGGASYNEQFF	TGCGCCAGCAGCTTGATAGGTTTAGGGGGGGCCTCCTACAATGAGCAGTTCTTC
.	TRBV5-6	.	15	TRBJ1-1	CASSLTTSGNTEAFF	TGTGCCAGCAGCTTGACGACAAGTGGGAACACTGAAGCTTTCTTT
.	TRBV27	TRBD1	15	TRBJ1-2	CASSSLPGQMYGYTF	TGTGCCAGCAGTTCGCTACCGGGACAGATGTATGGCTACACCTTC
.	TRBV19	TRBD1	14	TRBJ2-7	CASSIDRGSYEQYF	TGTGCCAGTAGTATCGACAGGGGCTCCTACGAGCAGTACTTC
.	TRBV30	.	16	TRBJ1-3	CAWSGVGGNSGNTIYF	TGTGCCTGGAGTGGAGTCGGAGGCAACTCTGGAAACACCATATATTTT
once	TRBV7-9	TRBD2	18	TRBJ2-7	CASSLTLSGLAVSYEQYF	TGTGCCAGCAGCTTAACATTGTCAGGGCTAGCGGTTTCCTACGAGCAGTACTTC
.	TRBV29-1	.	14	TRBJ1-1	CSVEFSGGGTEAFF	TGCAGCGTTGAATTTTCGGGGGGCGGGACTGAAGCTTTCTTT
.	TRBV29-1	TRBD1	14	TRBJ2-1	CSGNAGTGVDEQFF	TGCAGCGGCAACGCCGGGACAGGGGTTGATGAGCAGTTCTTC
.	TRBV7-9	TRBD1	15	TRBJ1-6	CASSPLGQAGSPLHF	TGTGCCAGCAGCCCCCTGGGACAGGCTGGGTCACCCCTCCACTTT
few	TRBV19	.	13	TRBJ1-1	CASSPLENTEAFF	TGTGCCAGTAGTCCTTTAGAGAACACTGAAGCTTTCTTT
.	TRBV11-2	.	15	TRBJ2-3	CASSPRARGTDTQYF	TGTGCCAGCAGCCCAAGAGCTAGAGGCACAGATACGCAGTATTTT
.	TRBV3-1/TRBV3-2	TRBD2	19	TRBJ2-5	CASSQDGFVVAGDPETQYF	TGTGCCAGCAGCCAAGATGGGTTTGTGGTAGCGGGAGATCCAGAGACCCAGTACTTC
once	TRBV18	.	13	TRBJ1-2	CASSPSPGEGYTF	TGTGCCAGCTCACCTTCCCCAGGGGAGGGCTACACCTTC
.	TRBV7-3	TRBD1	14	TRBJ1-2	CASSQGVANYGYTF	TGTGCCAGCAGTCAGGGGGTGGCTAACTATGGCTACACCTTC
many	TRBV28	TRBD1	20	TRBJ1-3	CASSLIRDLDREVRRNTIYF	TGTGCCAGCAGTTTAATTCGAGACCTAGACAGGGAGGTGCGGAGAAACACCATATATTTT
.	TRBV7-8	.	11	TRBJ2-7	CASSLNYEQYF	TGTGCCAGCAGCCTAAACTACGAGCAGTACTTC
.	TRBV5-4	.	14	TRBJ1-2	CASRGGANDYGYTF	TGTGCCAGCAGGGGAGGTGCGAATGATTATGGCTACACCTTC
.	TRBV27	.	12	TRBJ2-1	CASSHEGNEQFF	TGTGCCAGCAGCCACGAGGGCAATGAGCAGTTCTTC
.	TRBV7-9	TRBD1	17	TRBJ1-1	CASSSVLGLQGLTEAFF	TGTGCCAGCAGCTCTGTCCTCGGGCTACAGGGGCTCACTGAAGCTTTCTTT
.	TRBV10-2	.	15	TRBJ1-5	CASSGQPYSNQPQHF	TGCGCCAGCAGTGGACAGCCATATAGCAATCAGCCCCAGCATTTT
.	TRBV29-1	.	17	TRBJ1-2	CSVLGRDGGTTYYGYTF	TGCAGCGTTTTGGGGCGGGACGGGGGGACAACCTACTATGGCTACACCTTC
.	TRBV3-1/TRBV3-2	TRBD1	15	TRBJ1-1	CASSRGTGGFTEAFF	TGTGCCAGCAGCCGCGGGACAGGGGGTTTCACTGAAGCTTTCTTT
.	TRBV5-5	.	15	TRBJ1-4	CASSLLTGPNEKLFF	TGTGCCAGCAGCTTATTGACAGGCCCTAATGAAAAACTGTTTTTT
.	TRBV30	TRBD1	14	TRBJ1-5	CAWRDRGRTQPQHF	TGTGCCTGGAGGGACAGGGGGCGGACACAGCCCCAGCATTTT
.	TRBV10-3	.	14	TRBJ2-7	CAISDSQPAYEQYF	TGTGCCATCAGTGACTCACAGCCCGCCTACGAGCAGTACTTC